What follows describes a single T cell receptor beta chain. The antigen it binds to is not known. The record has no base qualities; no much larger clone is one base away. This sample is part of a study of blood T cell repertoires in COVID-19 (dated by TCRdb to the early 2020s). About the investigation overall: The collaborator samples originated in the United States, Italy and Spain and spanned the acute and convalescent phases of COVID-19. The material from the prospective study consisted of cDNA or gDNA derived from T cells, B-cell-depleted T cells, or PBMCs. Samples were obtained from the ongoing ImmuneRACE study (first 160 participants) and from 1,254 subjects provided by 6 global collaborators. Where available, HLA class I and class II types were taken from metadata supplied by the sample provider and were not determined by assay-based typing. A freely available public database, intended as a resource for researchers studying the immune response to SARS-CoV-2, is where the repertoires were released. Nearly every sample came with metadata listing a de-identified subject ID, COVID-19 status, age in years and sex. The dataset comprised deeply sampled blood TCRbeta repertoires from subjects exposed to, actively infected with, or recovered from COVID-19. What the authors observed across the whole study: How much clinical and demographic metadata was included differed by source and by participant, and the metadata was provided uncurated.

TCRbeta CDR3 regions were amplified from genomic DNA using the immunoSEQ Assay, a bias-controlled multiplex PCR. The authors' pipeline ran thus. The number of nucleated cells in each sample was estimated from the amplification of reference gene primers within the assay. Sequence reads were collapsed and filtered to measure the absolute abundance of every unique TCRbeta CDR3 rearrangement. For each sample, productive Simpson clonality was calculated as the square root of Simpson's diversity index over productive rearrangements. Drawn from immuneACCESS, this table holds only the in-frame rearrangements with V and J called that TCRdb kept. Clones are partly lost; checked studies trace under half to an unresolved V gene and leave the rest unexplained. V and J calls and clone size are copied from that table; D and trimming were computed from the DNA. The sample includes 200,000 to 300,000 clones, with about 87% observed a single time. Jointly, the top ten make up approximately 2.2% of the sample.

Trimming removed 7 bases from V and 1 base from J; the gene matches leave 4 bases unexplained. The CDR3 spans 13 residues, from the cysteine through the phenylalanine. Just CDR3 DNA is preserved here, 39 bases in frame from base 1. Via the germline V gene (reference sequence), CDR1 is SEHNR and CDR2 FQNEAQ. Each collaborating institution followed its own protocols to collect whole blood in K2EDTA tubes. Collaborator samples were shipped for TCRbeta analysis as frozen whole blood, isolated PBMCs, or DNA extracted from either sample type. The chain is encoded by TRBV7-9 joined to TRBJ2-7, with TRBD1 identical over 7 junction bases. The sample consisted of peripheral blood. The clonotype originates from a woman aged 45-65 years with acute or convalescent COVID-19. Here is the DNA: TGTGCCAGCACCGGGACAGTTTCCTACGAGCAGTACTTC. The translation is CASTGTVSYEQYF.